Listed below are T cell receptor beta chains from one sample, sequenced in a study of control samples from healthy donors and cancer patients. Clones were sequenced by immunoSEQ multiplex PCR, and TCRdb holds only the in-frame ones, with some missing. The sample shows roughly 130,000 clones, 80% to 95% of them seen only once. Sequenced sample: blood. These receptors were collected from a man between 18 and 29 years old in good health. The CDR3 runs from the conserved cysteine through the conserved F or W. The D gene is left open where the match is weak. Rows may omit the clone size; those that give it use once, few, many or a size class.

NA	TRBJ2-5	TRBV5-6	once	CASSLGGGAQETQYF
NA	TRBJ2-2	TRBV5-1	NA	CASSLDLQGSNTGELFF
NA	TRBJ1-6	TRBV3-1/TRBV3-2	NA	CASSSRGGSYNSPLHF
TRBD1	TRBJ1-3	TRBV6-5	NA	CASSYGGTGANTIYF
TRBD2	TRBJ2-5	TRBV7-2	NA	CASSLTGGETQYF
TRBD1	TRBJ1-3	TRBV2	NA	CASTRTWTGLSSGNTIYF
NA	TRBJ1-2	TRBV5-4	once	CASSLSQGLVGGYTF
NA	TRBJ2-1	TRBV9	NA	CASSVVNQGDEQFF
NA	TRBJ2-5	TRBV29-1	NA	CSVLLETQYF
NA	TRBJ1-3	TRBV11-3	once	CASSLDPASSGNTIYF
NA	TRBJ1-3	TRBV7-6	NA	CASSLAPGTPSGNTIYF
TRBD1	TRBJ2-3	TRBV24-1	NA	CATSDLVGTASSTDTQYF
TRBD1	TRBJ1-1	TRBV29-1	NA	CSVDPTGQGDTEAFF
NA	TRBJ2-3	TRBV30	NA	CAWTDWNTDTQYF
NA	TRBJ1-5	TRBV5-6	NA	CASSLAGGGNQPQHF
NA	TRBJ2-7	TRBV3-1/TRBV3-2	few	CASSQSSYEQYF
TRBD1	TRBJ1-3	TRBV30	NA	CAWRGTGVGNTIYF
NA	TRBJ2-1	TRBV14	NA	CASSPQGGSGLYNEQFF
TRBD1	TRBJ1-2	TRBV11-2	NA	CASSLDGTDYGYTF
NA	TRBJ2-1	TRBV9	few	CASTRGRSDGNEQFF
NA	TRBJ1-6	TRBV10-3	NA	CAIRAGSGNSPLHF
NA	TRBJ1-1	TRBV28	NA	CASIPGQNTEAFF
NA	TRBJ1-2	TRBV29-1	NA	CSVESAEIANYGYTF
NA	TRBJ2-1	TRBV4-1	NA	CASSQDRGGSNEQFF
TRBD2	TRBJ2-1	TRBV9	NA	CASSGETSGYNEQFF
NA	TRBJ2-4	TRBV5-5	NA	CASSATLSGDIQYF
NA	TRBJ2-1	TRBV11-2	NA	CASSLAGSFYNEQFF
NA	TRBJ2-5	TRBV29-1	NA	CSVKGLFQETQYF
NA	TRBJ2-2	TRBV5-4	NA	CASSLNSGEITGELFF
NA	TRBJ1-6	TRBV30	NA	CAWSPQPNSPLHF
TRBD1	TRBJ2-2	TRBV7-3	NA	CASSPGVPAGTGTGELFF
TRBD1	TRBJ2-6	TRBV12-5	few	CASGLYTGGVLRGANVLTF
NA	TRBJ1-4	TRBV19	NA	CASSISGATNEKLFF
TRBD2	TRBJ2-1	TRBV5-1	once	CASSLPGTSGGGNEQFF
NA	TRBJ2-7	TRBV10-3	NA	CASRKGGAYEQYF
NA	TRBJ1-5	TRBV2	NA	CASNPDSKGQPQHF
TRBD2	TRBJ2-1	TRBV7-2	NA	CASSLATGTSSNEQFF
TRBD1	TRBJ1-5	TRBV24-1	NA	CATSAKTGGNQPQHF
NA	TRBJ1-3	TRBV19	NA	CASTAAGGNTIYF
NA	TRBJ2-2	TRBV7-3	NA	CASSRRGDGELFF
NA	TRBJ1-1	TRBV7-3	few	CASSLGSTTEAFF
TRBD2	TRBJ2-7	TRBV6-6	NA	CASSYGLAGSYEQYF
NA	TRBJ2-1	TRBV15	NA	CATSGDTKPSYNEQFF
NA	TRBJ2-1	TRBV9	NA	CASSVEGLKSYNEQFF
NA	TRBJ2-6	TRBV29-1	NA	CSVRSGANVLTF
NA	TRBJ1-1	TRBV7-6	NA	CASSPGLEGTEAFF
NA	TRBJ2-6	TRBV3-1/TRBV3-2	many	CASSQEAGSGANVLTF
NA	TRBJ1-4	TRBV28	NA	CASSFRLGEKLFF